The 14 T cell receptor beta chains given below trace back to one sample, sequenced in a study of blood T cell repertoires in COVID-19. Repertoires were generated with immunoSEQ multiplex PCR, while TCRdb's copy carries only in-frame clones and drops some. The sample holds approximately 35,000 clones, roughly 88% seen once. Specimen: peripheral blood. These receptors came from a human donor in a cohort sampled during active COVID-19.

J is TRBJ2-2 and V is TRBV7-9; TRBD1 matches 12 bases. Germline CDR1 SEHNR, CDR2 FQNEAQ (reference sequence). There are 15 residues in the CDR3. J was trimmed by 6 bases and V by 6 bases; bases with no gene match: 5. CDR3: CASSPGQGASGELFF. The CDR3, as DNA: TGTGCCAGCAGTCCGGGACAGGGGGCATCCGGGGAGCTGTTTTTT.

This sequence joins TRBV2 and TRBJ2-3; tentative D call: TRBD2 (6 bases). Per germline, CDR1 SNHLY and CDR2 FYNNEI. The CDR3 length is 14 residues. V gave up 4 bases and J gave up 4 bases, with 12 bases separating them. CDR3: CASSAWRAADTQYF. For the CDR3, the DNA is TGTGCCAGCAGTGCTTGGAGGGCGGCAGATACGCAGTATTTT.

This clone was seen more than once but under ten times. The CDR3 bases are TGTGCCAGCAGCCTCAGGGGGTGGGAGAACACTGAAGCTTTCTTT. Amino acids: CASSLRGWENTEAFF. This sequence joins TRBV6-5 and TRBJ1-1; 7 positions match TRBD1. Germline CDR1 reads MNHEY; CDR2 reads SVGAGI. Germline trimming cut 6 bases from V and 1 base from J; bases unmatched to any gene: 8. The CDR3 has 15 residues.

This clone was seen a few times. The rearrangement uses TRBV19 and TRBJ1-1, with 11 nucleotides matching TRBD1. The length of the CDR3 is 17 residues. Germline values: CDR1 LNHDA, CDR2 SQIVND (reference sequence). V was pared by 1 base and J by 4 bases, with 8 bases of the junction left unmatched. The CDR3 here is CASSIGTGGGKSTEAFF. The CDR3 DNA reads as TGTGCCAGTAGTATAGGGACAGGGGGCGGTAAAAGCACTGAAGCTTTCTTT. The variable domain in full, with the rest retrieved from reference TRBV19 and TRBJ1-1, is DGGITQSPKYLFRKEGQNVTLSCEQNLNHDAMYWYRQDPGQGLRLIYYSQIVNDFQKGDIAEGYSVSREKKESFPLTVTSAQKNPTAFYLCASSIGTGGGKSTEAFFGQGTRLTVV.

The gene calls are TRBV27 and TRBJ1-5, with no clear D. Looked up from germline, CDR1 is MNHEY and CDR2 is SMNVEV (reference sequence). V shed 0 bases and J shed 5 bases, with 5 bases lying between them. This CDR3 is 13 amino acids long. The CDR3 sequence: CASSLSLYQPQHF. For the CDR3, the DNA is TGTGCCAGCAGTTTATCCTTGTATCAGCCCCAGCATTTT.

This clone was observed a handful of times. The chain couples TRBV6-6 to TRBJ1-2, with 7 bases lining up with TRBD1. This CDR3 comprises 13 residues. With 4 bases clipped from V and 6 bases from J, the junction kept 5 bases outside the gene matches. Germline V CDR1 and CDR2: MNHNY, SVGAGI (reference sequence). As DNA, the CDR3 is TGTGCCAGCAGTTCCCCGACAGGGAATGGCTACACCTTC. Residues: CASSSPTGNGYTF.

The rearrangement uses TRBV11-2 and TRBJ2-5; D might be TRBD2 (6 bases). CDR1 and CDR2 from the germline V gene are SGHAT and FQNNGV. The V gene lost 5 bases and the J gene lost 3 bases, with 16 bases spanning the gap. This CDR3 has 15 amino acids. As DNA, the CDR3 is TGTGCCAGCAGCCGCCCCTCGGGGGTAAAAGAGACCCAGTACTTC. Residues: CASSRPSGVKETQYF.

The chain employs TRBV30 and TRBJ2-3; D is perhaps TRBD1 (5 bases). Per germline, CDR1 GTSNPN and CDR2 SVGIG (reference sequence). V lost 2 bases, J lost 0 bases, and 15 bases lay in between. The CDR3 has 16 residues. Written as DNA, the CDR3 is TGTGCCTGGAGTCACCAGGGCCGGATTAGCACAGATACGCAGTATTTT. Translating gives CAWSHQGRISTDTQYF.

This chain links TRBV6-2 or TRBV6-3 with TRBJ1-5; no definite D call. The V end lost 2 bases, the J end lost 4 bases, and 12 bases lay between the germline ends. The CDR3 is 15 amino acids. CDR1 and CDR2 (germline): MNHEY, SVGEGT. As DNA, the CDR3 is TGTGCCAGCAGTTACCGGCGGTTCCCGAATCAGCCCCAGCATTTT. Its translation is CASSYRRFPNQPQHF.

The rearrangement uses TRBV19 and TRBJ1-1; the D gene is possibly TRBD1 (5 bases). This CDR3 contains 14 residues. V lost 3 bases, J lost 5 bases, and 13 bases lay in between. Germline CDR1 reads LNHDA; CDR2 reads SQIVND (reference sequence). CDR3 coding DNA: TGTGCCAGTAGTATCCTGACAGACTCGACTGAAGCTTTCTTT. It specifies CASSILTDSTEAFF.

This chain joins TRBV28 and TRBJ1-3; 8 bases are shared with TRBD1. Trimming at V came to 5 bases and at J to 4 bases, leaving 7 bases not matched to a gene. This CDR3 is built from 15 residues. The germline CDR1 and CDR2 sequences are MDHEN and SYDVKM. The CDR3 loop reads CASSNTGGIGNTIYF. In nucleotides, the CDR3 is TGTGCCAGCAGTAATACAGGGGGAATAGGAAACACCATATATTTT.

The rearrangement joins TRBV28 to TRBJ2-5, with 8 bases lining up with TRBD1. Germline lookup yields CDR1 MDHEN and CDR2 SYDVKM. The CDR3 loop spans 15 amino acids. V gave up 6 bases and J gave up 3 bases; unmatched junction bases: 9. This CDR3 is CASSAPDRGEETQYF. CDR3 DNA sequence: TGTGCCAGCAGCGCTCCTGACAGGGGCGAAGAGACCCAGTACTTC.

The gene calls are TRBV28 and TRBJ2-5, with TRBD1 matching 10 bases. The CDR3 consists of 15 residues. Unmatched junction bases numbered 7, after V lost 6 bases and J lost 3 bases. From germline, CDR1 is MDHEN and CDR2 SYDVKM. The chain's CDR3 is CASRPTGTGEETQYF. The CDR3 DNA reads as TGTGCCAGCAGGCCCACCGGGACAGGGGAAGAGACCCAGTACTTC.

This clone occurred once. V gene TRBV6-2 or TRBV6-3 combines with J gene TRBJ2-3, with 7 bases matching TRBD2. Germline values: CDR1 MNHEY, CDR2 SVGEGT. CDR3 size: 14 residues. V shed 5 bases and J 6 bases; nucleotides not matched to a gene: 8. The chain's CDR3 is CASSRSGAGDTQYF. DNA for the CDR3: TGTGCCAGCAGTCGGAGCGGGGCAGGGGATACGCAGTATTTT.